Below, one TCR beta chain is given with its context. The data derive from a study of blood T cell repertoires in COVID-19. This CDR3 is built from 15 residues. The ends were cut back, 5 bases at V and 6 bases at J, with 20 bases in the middle. CDR1 and CDR2 (germline): SGHAT, FQNNGV. Original methodology: The authors estimated nucleated cell counts from reference gene primer amplification. TCRdb's table, derived via immunoSEQ multiplex PCR, lists solely in-frame clones and lacks some. Clonal size and the V and J genes are those of that table, whereas D and trimming came from the DNA. The table has about 250,000 clones, 90% seen once.

The chain joins TRBV11-2 to TRBJ2-7, with a possible D match to TRBD1 (6 bases). The clonotype originates from an older woman with COVID-19, enrolled during active disease. The sequenced sample was peripheral blood. Written as DNA, the CDR3 is TGTGCCAGCAGCCCAGGCTGGGGGCCCATGAGCGAGCAGTACTTC. Its translation is CASSPGWGPMSEQYF.